These 22 T cell receptor beta chains share one sample of origin, sequenced in a study of blood T cell repertoires in COVID-19. Clones were sequenced by immunoSEQ multiplex PCR, and TCRdb holds only the in-frame ones, with some missing. The table lists approximately 170,000 clones, around 80% of them singletons, with 4.5% to 7.5% in the top ten. Sample: PBMCs or T cells enriched from blood (not recorded which). The receptors were gathered from a man aged 35 to 55 who had recovered from COVID-19.

The CDR3 bases are TGTGCCAGCAGCTTAAACAGGGCCTCGAACACTGAAGCTTTCTTT. As protein: CASSLNRASNTEAFF. This sequence joins TRBV13 and TRBJ1-1; possibly TRBD1 for D (6 bases). Trimming took 2 bases from V and 1 from J, leaving 11 bases between them. CDR1 is PRHDT, CDR2 FYEKMQ, per germline (reference sequence). This CDR3 spans 15 amino acids.

The chain recombines TRBV7-8 with TRBJ1-6, with TRBD1 identical over 8 bases. V lost 3 bases, J lost 7 bases, and 5 bases stayed unmatched. Germline CDR1 and CDR2: SGHVS and FQNEAQ. This CDR3 is 15 amino acids long. This CDR3 reads CASSFPTGGNSPLHF. CDR3 sequence (DNA): TGTGCCAGCAGCTTCCCAACAGGGGGGAATTCACCCCTCCACTTT.

The V and J genes are TRBV18 and TRBJ1-2; D possibly corresponds to TRBD1 (5 bases). Trimming took off 0 bases at V and 8 bases at J, with 10 bases between the two ends. Germline loops: CDR1 KGHSH, CDR2 LQKENI. This CDR3 contains 13 residues. CDR3 sequence: CASSPPSGRGYTF. CDR3 DNA: TGTGCCAGCTCACCACCCTCAGGGCGCGGCTACACCTTC.

V gene TRBV7-3 combines with J gene TRBJ2-5, with TRBD2 matching over 9 bases. This CDR3 is 15 amino acids long. V shed 5 bases, J shed 5 bases, and the junction held 9 bases outside the gene matches. Germline V lookup: CDR1 SGHTA, CDR2 FQGTGA. CDR3 nucleotides: TGTGCCAGCAGCCTCCGCGGGGGGGCTATGGAGACCCAGTACTTC. Protein product: CASSLRGGAMETQYF. The complete variable domain, with remaining parts taken from reference TRBV7-3 and TRBJ2-5, reads GAGVSQTPSNKVTEKGKYVELRCDPISGHTALYWYRQSLGQGPEFLIYFQGTGAADDSGLPNDRFFAVRPEGSVSTLKIQRTERGDSAVYLCASSLRGGAMETQYFGPGTRLLVL.

CDR3 DNA: TGCGCCAGCAGCTTGGTGGACAGGGGTAAGGATAACCAGCATTTT. Translation: CASSLVDRGKDNQHF. The V call is TRBV5-1, the J call TRBJ1-5; 9 bases map to TRBD1. Germline assignment: CDR1 SGHRS and CDR2 YFSETQ. The CDR3 length is 15 residues. V trimming: 0 bases; J trimming: 12 bases; junction bases outside the gene matches: 10.

The V and J genes are TRBV10-3 and TRBJ1-1; a possible D gene is TRBD1 (6 bases). Per the germline V gene, CDR1 is ENHRY and CDR2 is SYGVKD. Trimming stripped 11 bases from V and 3 bases from J, with 19 bases between. The length of the CDR3 is 14 residues. For the CDR3, the DNA is TGTGCCGTTCAGGGGCCCTCGTCGGACACTGAAGCTTTCTTT. Its protein product is CAVQGPSSDTEAFF.

The gene calls are TRBV30 and TRBJ1-5; a weak D match, TRBD1 (6 bases). Trimming left V 0 bases short and J 6 bases short, with 9 bases between. CDR3 length: 13 residues. Germline CDR1 and CDR2: GTSNPN and SVGIG (reference sequence). CDR3 sequence reads: CAWSVQGLQPQHF. The CDR3 bases are TGTGCCTGGAGTGTACAGGGCCTTCAGCCCCAGCATTTT.

This chain uses TRBV6-5 with TRBJ1-1; TRBD1 might be the D (6 bases). Per the germline V gene, CDR1 is MNHEY and CDR2 is SVGAGI. Trimming cost V 5 bases and J 5 bases, with 18 bases left between them. The CDR3 runs 15 residues. CDR3 sequence reads: CASSLLGRGGTEAFF. CDR3 DNA: TGTGCCAGCAGTCTTCTGGGCAGGGGTGGTACTGAAGCTTTCTTT.

The chain combines TRBV10-1 with TRBJ2-3; D is uncertain. This CDR3 is built from 12 residues. Germline CDR1 reads WNHNN; CDR2 reads SYGVQD (reference sequence). Trimming removed 5 bases from V and 0 bases from J, with 3 bases in between. As DNA, the CDR3 is TGCGCCAGCAGTCCAAGCACAGATACGCAGTATTTT. This translates into CASSPSTDTQYF.

The sample holds one count of this clone. The genes are TRBV7-9 and TRBJ2-3; 10 bases line up with TRBD1. The CDR3 spans 17 residues. Germline V CDR1 and CDR2: SEHNR, FQNEAQ (reference sequence). The junction had 7 bases not matched to a gene; V was cut back by 3 bases and J by 1 base. This CDR3 is CASSLGTGTGGTDTQYF. DNA for the CDR3: TGTGCCAGCAGCTTGGGGACCGGGACAGGGGGCACAGATACGCAGTATTTT.

This clone was counted between two and nine times. This rearrangement joins TRBV4-2 to TRBJ2-5, with D perhaps matching TRBD2 (6 bases). The CDR3 is 17 amino acids. Germline loops: CDR1 LGHNA, CDR2 YNFKEQ. The V and J ends lost 1 base and 1 base respectively, with 16 bases between them. In DNA form, the CDR3 reads TGTGCCAGCAGCCAAGGTGGGGATAGCGGTGGCCAAGAGACCCAGTACTTC. This gives the protein CASSQGGDSGGQETQYF.

The chain links TRBV5-1 to TRBJ1-1; D call uncertain. This CDR3 has 13 residues. In germline, CDR1 is SGHRS, CDR2 YFSETQ. The V gene lost 3 bases and the J gene lost 7 bases, with 13 bases spanning the gap. DNA of the CDR3: TGCGCCAGCAGCTCGAACCGGGAGAATGAAGCTTTCTTT. Protein: CASSSNRENEAFF. Together with reference TRBV5-1 and TRBJ1-1, the CDR3 gives the full variable domain: KAGVTQTPRYLIKTRGQQVTLSCSPISGHRSVSWYQQTPGQGLQFLFEYFSETQRNKGNFPGRFSGRQFSNSRSEMNVSTLELGDSALYLCASSSNRENEAFFGQGTRLTVV.

The sample holds many counts of this clone. The DNA of the CDR3 is TGTGCCGCACAGGGGCCCTACAATGAGCAGTTCTTC. It encodes CAAQGPYNEQFF. The chain recombines TRBV6-5 with TRBJ2-1; the match to TRBD1 covers 7 bases. V shed 11 bases and J 2 bases; nucleotides not matched to a gene: 3. The CDR3 is 12 amino acids. Germline V lookup: CDR1 MNHEY, CDR2 SVGAGI.

This chain links TRBV2 with TRBJ1-4, with 7 bases identical to TRBD1. The CDR3 is 19 amino acids. J lost 0 bases, V lost 2 bases, and 12 bases had no gene match. The germline gives CDR1 SNHLY, CDR2 FYNNEI. The CDR3 spells CASSEMDRLYLATNEKLFF. CDR3 DNA: TGTGCCAGCAGTGAAATGGACAGGCTTTATCTGGCAACTAATGAAAAACTGTTTTTT.

This sequence joins TRBV27 and TRBJ1-5; weak D call: TRBD1 (5 bases). The CDR3 covers 13 residues. Germline loops: CDR1 MNHEY, CDR2 SMNVEV (reference sequence). Trimming pared 0 bases from V and 16 bases from J, leaving 16 bases between. The CDR3, as DNA: TGTGCCAGCAGTTTATCGTCCGGACATAGTGGACATTTT. Protein: CASSLSSGHSGHF.

V gene TRBV6-5 combines with J gene TRBJ1-2; 9 nucleotides agree with TRBD1. This CDR3 comprises 16 residues. J gave up 4 bases and V 6 bases, and 12 bases lay outside the gene matches. In germline, CDR1 is MNHEY, CDR2 SVGAGI. In DNA, the CDR3 is TGTGCCAGCAGCTACCTTGGGGGACAGGGCGTCTATGGCTACACCTTC. Translated: CASSYLGGQGVYGYTF.

This chain links TRBV7-8 with TRBJ1-1; TRBD1 matches at 10 bases. This CDR3 spans 14 amino acids. V lost 2 bases to trimming and J lost 7 bases; unmatched junction nucleotides: 4. The germline V gene has CDR1 SGHVS and CDR2 FQNEAQ. The CDR3 spells CASSLRQGADEAFF. The CDR3 nucleotides are TGTGCCAGCAGCTTACGACAGGGGGCTGATGAAGCTTTCTTT. The entire variable domain, with the rest obtained from reference TRBV7-8 and TRBJ1-1, is as follows: GAGVSQSPRYKVAKRGQDVALRCDPISGHVSLFWYQQALGQGPEFLTYFQNEAQLDKSGLPSDRFFAERPEGSVSTLKIQRTQQEDSAVYLCASSLRQGADEAFFGQGTRLTVV.

The chain employs TRBV30 and TRBJ1-1; 7 nucleotides align to TRBD1. Trimming removed 3 bases from V and 1 base from J; junction bases left unmatched: 2. The CDR3 length is 13 residues. CDR1 is GTSNPN and CDR2 is SVGIG in the germline V gene (reference sequence). This CDR3 is CAWRRQGNTEAFF. CDR3 bases: TGTGCCTGGAGGAGACAGGGGAACACTGAAGCTTTCTTT.

This clone turned up a few times. This chain links TRBV7-9 with TRBJ2-5; TRBD1 agrees at 10 bases. Unmatched junction bases numbered 7, after V lost 10 bases and J lost 2 bases. CDR1 is SEHNR and CDR2 is FQNEAQ in the germline V gene (reference sequence). This CDR3 comprises 14 residues. The CDR3 nucleotides read TGTGCCACCATCAGGACAGGGGGTCAAGAGACCCAGTACTTC. It translates to CATIRTGGQETQYF. Variable domain in full (rest from reference TRBV7-9 and TRBJ2-5): DTGVSQNPRHKITKRGQNVTFRCDPISEHNRLYWYRQTLGQGPEFLTYFQNEAQLEKSRLLSDRFSAERPKGSFSTLEIQRTEQGDSAMYLCATIRTGGQETQYFGPGTRLLVL.

This sequence joins TRBV7-3 and TRBJ1-1, with a tentative D call TRBD1 (6 bases). Germline CDR1 and CDR2: SGHTA and FQGTGA. The CDR3 covers 13 residues. Deletions cut 3 bases from V and 6 bases from J, with 11 bases between. The CDR3 coding sequence is TGTGCCAGCAGCTTGACGGGACACTCTGAAGCTTTCTTT. It specifies CASSLTGHSEAFF.

This clone was counted a few times. The V gene is TRBV15, the J gene TRBJ1-2; 7 bases align to TRBD1. The CDR3 consists of 15 residues. Per germline, CDR1 LNHNV and CDR2 YYDKDF (reference sequence). Unmatched junction bases numbered 7, after V lost 0 bases and J lost 6 bases. The CDR3 loop reads CATSRDYEGANGYTF. As DNA, the CDR3 is TGTGCCACCAGCAGAGATTACGAGGGGGCCAATGGCTACACCTTC.

This rearrangement joins TRBV19 to TRBJ2-7, with a possible D match to TRBD1 (5 bases). V lost 2 bases and J 3 bases, leaving 11 bases between the germline ends. The germline V gene has CDR1 LNHDA and CDR2 SQIVND (reference sequence). The CDR3 runs 14 residues. The CDR3 protein is CASSIKGLFYEQYF. The DNA for the CDR3 is TGTGCCAGTAGTATAAAGGGGCTATTCTACGAGCAGTACTTC.